These 17 T cell receptor beta chains share one sample of origin, sequenced in a study of HIV-infected children after antiretroviral therapy interruption. The TCR library was built from RNA with a 3' RACE protocol and unique molecular identifiers. TCRdb reanalysed the 3' RACE reads using MiXCR and keeps one entry per CDR3 protein. The sample lists fewer than 100,000 distinct CDR3 sequences; roughly 6.4% were seen once. This sample's treatment: PENTA 11 planned treatment interruption arm or continuous ART arm. The sequencing here drew on CD45RA+ CD4+ T cells from PBMCs, pooled from several time points, taken from a donor given antiretroviral therapy, either interrupted or continuous. As for subset: naive CD4+ CD45RA+ CD45RO- T cells. The receptors stem from a pool of human donors with HIV.

This clonotype was seen ten or more times. The chain combines TRBV28 with TRBJ2-1; TRBD2 agrees at 11 bases. Looked up from germline, CDR1 is MDHEN and CDR2 is SYDVKM. The CDR3 is 16 amino acids. V gave up 6 bases and J gave up 0 bases; unmatched junction bases: 4. In DNA, the CDR3 is TGTGCCAGCAGAACGGGACTAGCGGTCTCCTACAATGAGCAGTTCTTC. This sequence encodes CASRTGLAVSYNEQFF.

At least ten counts were recorded for this clonotype. The genes are TRBV12-3 or TRBV12-4 and TRBJ2-1; TRBD2 agrees at 9 bases. V was clipped by 3 bases and J by 5 bases; unmatched bases: 8. The CDR3 totals 16 residues. CDR3 loop: CASSLLASGIHNEQFF. Written as DNA, the CDR3 is TGTGCCAGCAGTTTGCTCGCTAGCGGGATACACAATGAGCAGTTCTTC.

This clonotype was counted ten times or more. The chain joins TRBV14 to TRBJ2-2; TRBD1 or TRBD2 may be the D gene (5 bases each). CDR3 length equals 16 residues. Trimming cost V 4 bases and J 3 bases, with 15 bases left between them. Germline CDR1 is SGHDN and CDR2 is FVKESK. This CDR3 reads CASSPGTPSDTGELFF. The CDR3 DNA is TGTGCCAGCAGCCCCGGGACCCCCAGTGACACCGGGGAGCTGTTTTTT. The full variable domain, in which reference TRBV14 and TRBJ2-2 provide the parts outside the CDR3, is EAGVTQFPSHSVIEKGQTVTLRCDPISGHDNLYWYRRVMGKEIKFLLHFVKESKQDESGMPNNRFLAERTGGTYSTLKVQPAELEDSGVYFCASSPGTPSDTGELFFGEGSRLTVL.

This clonotype occurred a few times. This chain connects TRBV19 to TRBJ1-5; D unclear. CDR3 length equals 14 residues. Per germline, CDR1 LNHDA and CDR2 SQIVND (reference sequence). V was pared by 4 bases and J by 4 bases, with 11 bases between. CDR3 protein: CASSNRGSNQPQHF. The CDR3 DNA reads TGTGCCAGTAGTAACCGGGGATCGAATCAGCCCCAGCATTTT.

The table lists this clonotype with many counts. This rearrangement joins TRBV4-3 to TRBJ2-7; TRBD1 is a possible D gene (5 bases). This CDR3 has 16 residues. V gave up 5 bases and J gave up 2 bases, with 19 bases separating them. Germline V CDR1 and CDR2: LGHNA, YSLEER. CDR3 sequence reads: CASSSEVTRQPYEQYF. The CDR3 DNA sequence: TGCGCCAGCAGCTCCGAGGTTACCCGACAGCCCTACGAGCAGTACTTC.

This chain links TRBV7-6 with TRBJ2-3, with TRBD1 identical over 7 bases. The CDR3 length is 16 residues. Trimming at V came to 5 bases and at J to 2 bases, leaving 10 bases not matched to a gene. Germline V CDR1 and CDR2: SGHVS, FNYEAQ. CDR3 residues: CASSPPTGSITDTQYF. DNA for the CDR3: TGTGCCAGCAGCCCACCGACAGGGTCGATCACAGATACGCAGTATTTT.

This clonotype was counted many times. V gene TRBV29-1 combines with J gene TRBJ1-1; D is unclear. The germline V and J ends were trimmed by 3 bases and 8 bases, with 10 bases remaining between them. The CDR3 totals 11 residues. CDR1 and CDR2 (germline): SQVTM, ANQGSEA. In DNA, the CDR3 is TGCAGCGTTGACGTGAACAGAGAAGCTTTCTTT. As protein: CSVDVNREAFF.

In this sample, this clonotype turned up many times. V is TRBV10-3 and J is TRBJ2-7, with 7 nucleotides matching TRBD2. Per the germline V gene, CDR1 is ENHRY and CDR2 is SYGVKD. CDR3 length: 11 residues. V shed 11 bases, J shed 2 bases, and the junction held 3 bases outside the gene matches. In DNA form, the CDR3 reads TGTGCCTCCCGGGGGGCCTACGAGCAGTACTTC. Protein product: CASRGAYEQYF.

This clonotype has a handful of counts. The genes are TRBV3-1 and TRBJ2-1; TRBD1 is a possible D gene (6 bases). Germline values: CDR1 LGHDT, CDR2 YNNKEL (reference sequence). This CDR3 region has 15 residues. The germline V and J ends were trimmed by 4 bases and 10 bases, with 20 bases remaining between them. The chain's CDR3 is CASSLGAGAPREQFF. CDR3 in DNA: TGTGCCAGCAGCCTGGGGGCTGGGGCCCCCCGGGAGCAGTTCTTC.

The gene calls are TRBV19 and TRBJ2-7, with TRBD2 as a possible D gene (5 bases). Germline lookup yields CDR1 LNHDA and CDR2 SQIVND (reference sequence). Deletions cut 6 bases from V and 2 bases from J, with 14 bases between. This CDR3 has 14 amino acids. The CDR3 loop reads CASRVRGAAYEQYF. For the CDR3, the DNA is TGTGCCAGTAGGGTCCGGGGAGCTGCCTACGAGCAGTACTTC.

This clonotype was found many times. The V gene is TRBV11-2, the J gene TRBJ2-1; 7 nucleotides line up with TRBD2. V was clipped by 5 bases and J by 2 bases; unmatched bases: 6. Germline assignment: CDR1 SGHAT and CDR2 FQNNGV. The CDR3 runs to 15 residues. CDR3 sequence: CASSGSGTTYNEQFF. The CDR3 DNA follows: TGTGCCAGCAGCGGGTCCGGGACTACCTACAATGAGCAGTTCTTC.

The table lists this clonotype with many counts. The rearrangement joins TRBV21-1 to TRBJ1-4; TRBD1, the table's D call, was not compared with the DNA. TRBV21-1 represents a pseudogene. The CDR3 spans 18 residues. In DNA form, the CDR3 reads TGTGCCAGCACCCTCGGGGACAGGGGGTTTATGGCTAATGAAAAACTGTTTTTT. Translation: CASTLGDRGFMANEKLFF.

In the case of this clonotype: Being one base from a much bigger clone, this may be a read error. The gene calls are TRBV2 and TRBJ2-5; D unresolved. This CDR3 is built from 14 residues. The germline V gene encodes CDR1 SNHLY and CDR2 FYNNEI. The CDR3 DNA is TGTGCCAGCATTCACAGCGAATCCCAAGAGACCCAGGACTTC. It codes for CASIHSESQETQDF.

In its sample, this clonotype was seen many times. The rearrangement uses TRBV14 and TRBJ1-2, with D perhaps matching TRBD1 (6 bases). CDR3 size: 16 residues. Germline CDR1 SGHDN, CDR2 FVKESK. V was cut by 0 bases and J by 7 bases, with 18 bases left in between. CDR3 DNA: TGTGCCAGCAGCCAAGATCTACAGGGTATTCGGGGTGGCTACACCTTC. As protein: CASSQDLQGIRGGYTF.

This clonotype was seen at least ten times. The genes are TRBV12-3 or TRBV12-4 and TRBJ2-7; D not certain. CDR3 length equals 13 residues. V was clipped by 5 bases and J by 3 bases, with 11 bases between them. The CDR3 DNA is TGTGCCAGCAGTGGTGCTTTCATCTACGAGCAGTACTTC. Its protein product is CASSGAFIYEQYF.

This clonotype was detected a few times. The chain carries TRBV20-1 and TRBJ1-4; TRBD1 matches at 10 bases. CDR1 and CDR2 (germline): DFQATT, SNEGSKA (reference sequence). This CDR3 has 14 residues. V lost 6 bases to trimming and J lost 4 bases; unmatched junction nucleotides: 5. CDR3 DNA: TGCAGTGCCCGGGGGACAGGGGATAATGAAAAACTGTTTTTT. Translation gives CSARGTGDNEKLFF.

This clonotype was counted at least ten times. The V gene is TRBV7-2, the J gene TRBJ2-7, with 9 bases identical to TRBD1. Trimming cost V 5 bases and J 7 bases; bases outside gene matches: 12. The germline CDR1 and CDR2 sequences are SGHTA and FQGNSA. CDR3 length: 15 amino acids. The CDR3 region has the DNA TGTGCCAGCAGCCTTAGTCGGGACAGGGTGTTGGAGCAGTACTTC. This gives the protein CASSLSRDRVLEQYF.